This T cell receptor beta chain was recovered during a study of blood T cell repertoires in COVID-19. The wider study: Italy, Spain and the United States were the sources of the convalescent and acute COVID-19 samples. T cells, B-cell-depleted T cells, or PBMCs supplied cDNA or gDNA.

In the study's own analysis: Amplification from reference gene primers served as the basis for estimated nucleated cell counts. Profiled with immunoSEQ multiplex PCR; TCRdb holds only in-frame clones, not every one. That table furnishes V, J and clone size, whereas the DNA furnished D and trimming. The sample includes 150,000 to 200,000 clones, approximately 84% of them seen just once. This CDR3 region has 14 residues. Per the germline V gene, CDR1 is LGHDT and CDR2 is YNNKEL (reference sequence). The ends lost 7 bases at V and 4 bases at J; junction bases unmatched: 2. The sample taken for sequencing was peripheral blood. This chain links TRBV3-1 (or the pseudogene TRBV3-2) with TRBJ2-1, with TRBD2 matching over 12 bases. The TCR originated in a woman of 80 years or more with acute or convalescent COVID-19. The CDR3, as DNA: TGTGCCAGCAAGACTAGCGGGAGTTACAATGAGCAGTTCTTC. Translation gives CASKTSGSYNEQFF.